These 27 T cell receptor beta chains came from one sample sequenced in a study of blood T cell repertoires in COVID-19. Profiling relied on immunoSEQ multiplex PCR, and the TCRdb table lists in-frame clones only, not all of them. The sample has about 130,000 clones; roughly three quarters are singletons. What was sequenced was peripheral blood. The receptors were gathered from a woman aged 70 to 79 with COVID-19, enrolled during active disease.

The chain employs TRBV27 and TRBJ2-1; D is possibly TRBD2 (5 bases). This CDR3 spans 15 amino acids. V was clipped by 3 bases and J by 2 bases, with 11 bases between them. Germline CDR1 MNHEY, CDR2 SMNVEV (reference sequence). The CDR3 sequence: CASSFAQRTYNEQFF. CDR3 DNA sequence: TGTGCCAGCAGTTTTGCCCAGCGGACCTACAATGAGCAGTTCTTC.

This sequence joins TRBV4-1 and TRBJ2-3; 8 bases match TRBD1. The germline V gene encodes CDR1 MGHRA and CDR2 YSYEKL. This CDR3 has 15 residues. V dropped 5 bases and J dropped 3; count of bases not matched to a gene: 7. The CDR3 nucleotides are TGCGCCAGCAGCGTTCGACAGGGGCAGACAGATACGCAGTATTTT. It codes for CASSVRQGQTDTQYF.

V is TRBV5-1 and J is TRBJ2-3, with TRBD2 matching 9 bases. This CDR3 spans 18 amino acids. Germline V gives CDR1 SGHRS, CDR2 YFSETQ. The V segment lost 4 bases and the J segment 2 bases; nucleotides outside the gene matches: 14. As DNA, the CDR3 is TGCGCCAGCAGCCCCCGGAGAGCGGGGGGACCTACCACAGATACGCAGTATTTT. This gives the protein CASSPRRAGGPTTDTQYF.

The rearrangement joins TRBV6-1 to TRBJ1-6; TRBD1 aligns across 8 bases. V lost 2 bases to trimming and J lost 5 bases; unmatched junction nucleotides: 2. This CDR3 comprises 15 residues. Germline V gene lookup returns CDR1 MNHNS and CDR2 SASEGT. CDR3 bases: TGTGCCAGCAGTGAACAGGGGGCGGATAATTCACCCCTCCACTTT. Translated, it gives CASSEQGADNSPLHF.

V usage is TRBV5-8 and J usage is TRBJ2-1, with a weak D call TRBD2 (5 bases). Germline CDR1 and CDR2: SGHTS and YDEGEE. Trimming stripped 2 bases from V and 7 bases from J, with 13 bases between. This CDR3 has 14 amino acids. CDR3 loop: CASSFVQRRNEQFF. The CDR3 nucleotides are TGTGCCAGCAGCTTTGTACAGAGGAGGAATGAGCAGTTCTTC.

This rearrangement joins TRBV30 to TRBJ2-2; TRBD2 aligns across 7 bases. This CDR3 has 14 residues. The V segment lost 2 bases and the J segment 4 bases; nucleotides outside the gene matches: 4. The germline V gene encodes CDR1 GTSNPN and CDR2 SVGIG (reference sequence). CDR3 protein: CAWSRGGSTGELFF. Written as DNA, the CDR3 is TGTGCCTGGAGTCGGGGAGGGTCCACCGGGGAGCTGTTTTTT.

The V gene is TRBV13, the J gene TRBJ1-2, with unresolved D. The germline V gene has CDR1 PRHDT and CDR2 FYEKMQ (reference sequence). CDR3 length: 14 residues. Deletions cut 5 bases from V and 5 bases from J, with 15 bases between. Here the CDR3 DNA reads TGTGCCAGCAGCCCCCTGGGCGTTAGGTATGGCTACACCTTC. Translating gives CASSPLGVRYGYTF.

The rearrangement joins TRBV5-6 to TRBJ2-7; D gene uncertain. The ends were cut back, 0 bases at V and 0 bases at J, with 4 bases in the middle. The CDR3 has 13 residues. Germline CDR1 SGHDT, CDR2 YYEEEE. The chain's CDR3 is CASSLANSYEQYF. For the CDR3, the DNA is TGTGCCAGCAGCTTGGCTAACTCCTACGAGCAGTACTTC. The full variable domain, rest sourced from reference TRBV5-6 and TRBJ2-7, is DAGVTQSPTHLIKTRGQQVTLRCSPKSGHDTVSWYQQALGQGPQFIFQYYEEEERQRGNFPDRFSGHQFPNYSSELNVNALLLGDSALYLCASSLANSYEQYFGPGTRLTVT.

The chain uses TRBV19 and TRBJ1-5; 12 bases map to TRBD1. The ends lost 3 bases at V and 6 bases at J; junction bases unmatched: 6. The CDR3 has 16 residues. CDR1 is LNHDA, CDR2 SQIVND, per germline (reference sequence). The CDR3 is CASSIPGTGGSQPQHF. The CDR3 nucleotides read TGTGCCAGTAGTATTCCCGGGACAGGGGGCAGTCAGCCCCAGCATTTT. Looking up the rest from reference TRBV19 and TRBJ1-5 gives the full variable domain: DGGITQSPKYLFRKEGQNVTLSCEQNLNHDAMYWYRQDPGQGLRLIYYSQIVNDFQKGDIAEGYSVSREKKESFPLTVTSAQKNPTAFYLCASSIPGTGGSQPQHFGDGTRLSIL.

Worth noting for this clone: This clone may be a read error of a much larger clone one base away. The chain joins TRBV12-3 or TRBV12-4 to TRBJ1-2; 7 positions match TRBD1. Trimming at V came to 5 bases and at J to 4 bases, leaving 4 bases not matched to a gene. This CDR3 region has 13 residues. The CDR3 protein is CASSGDSVYGYTF. The DNA of the CDR3 is TGTGCCAGCAGTGGGGACAGTGTCTATGGCTACACCTTC.

V is TRBV18 and J is TRBJ1-3; D is undetermined. The germline V gene encodes CDR1 KGHSH and CDR2 LQKENI. V lost 1 base and J 0 bases, leaving 10 bases between the germline ends. The CDR3 totals 16 residues. The chain's CDR3 is CASSPLLASSGNTIYF. The CDR3 DNA follows: TGTGCCAGCTCACCACTACTGGCTAGCTCTGGAAACACCATATATTTT.

V and J are TRBV6-5 and TRBJ2-7; D call uncertain. CDR1 and CDR2 (germline): MNHEY, SVGAGI. This CDR3 is 13 amino acids long. The V end lost 5 bases, the J end lost 0 bases, and 8 bases lay between the germline ends. The CDR3 bases are TGTGCCAGCAGTATTGGCCCCTCCTACGAGCAGTACTTC. Amino acids: CASSIGPSYEQYF.

This clone occurred once. The chain links TRBV5-1 to TRBJ2-3; 12 bases align to TRBD2. Germline CDR1 is SGHRS and CDR2 is YFSETQ. J lost 1 base, V lost 4 bases, and 4 bases had no gene match. This CDR3 spans 16 amino acids. This chain's CDR3 is CASSNRLAGGTDTQYF. The CDR3, as DNA: TGCGCCAGCAGCAACCGACTAGCGGGGGGCACAGATACGCAGTATTTT.

The rearrangement links TRBV6-2 or TRBV6-3 to TRBJ1-1; possibly TRBD1 for D (6 bases). Germline CDR1 reads MNHEY; CDR2 reads SVGEGT. V was trimmed by 6 bases and J by 7 bases, leaving 24 bases between them. There are 16 residues in the CDR3. This CDR3 reads CASSPRGAGVVGEAFF. The DNA of the CDR3 is TGTGCCAGCAGCCCTCGGGGGGCTGGGGTCGTCGGTGAAGCTTTCTTT.

This clone was seen more than once but under ten times. The chain joins TRBV28 to TRBJ1-4; 7 bases map to TRBD1. V shed 5 bases, J shed 3 bases, and the junction held 6 bases outside the gene matches. CDR1 is MDHEN and CDR2 is SYDVKM in the germline V gene. This CDR3 is built from 15 residues. CDR3: CASSRPGQPNEKLFF. In DNA, the CDR3 is TGTGCCAGCAGTCGTCCGGGACAGCCTAATGAAAAACTGTTTTTT.

J is TRBJ2-7 and V is TRBV29-1; 9 nucleotides agree with TRBD1. The CDR3 spans 13 residues. After removal of 1 base from V and 4 bases from J, the junction contained 2 bases not matched to a gene. Germline lookup yields CDR1 SQVTM and CDR2 ANQGSEA. The CDR3 DNA is TGCAGCGTTGAAGTGGGGACAGGGTACGAGCAGTACTTC. The encoded protein is CSVEVGTGYEQYF.

CDR3 DNA: TGTGCCAGTAGTCACAGGGGAACGGGGAATAGCAATCAGCCCCAGCATTTT. It translates to CASSHRGTGNSNQPQHF. This chain links TRBV19 with TRBJ1-5; 7 bases line up with TRBD1. With 5 bases clipped from V and 0 bases from J, the junction kept 10 bases outside the gene matches. The CDR3 spans 17 residues. Germline-derived CDR1 and CDR2 are LNHDA and SQIVND (reference sequence).

The V and J genes are TRBV27 and TRBJ2-5, with 8 positions matching TRBD1. Germline values: CDR1 MNHEY, CDR2 SMNVEV (reference sequence). The CDR3 runs 16 residues. J lost 3 bases, V lost 3 bases, and 9 bases had no gene match. CDR3 bases: TGTGCCAGCAGTTTCCTAACGACAGGGGTGAAAGAGACCCAGTACTTC. It translates to CASSFLTTGVKETQYF.

This chain links TRBV4-1 with TRBJ2-1; 14 bases align to TRBD2. Germline CDR1 MGHRA, CDR2 YSYEKL. Losses at the gene ends were 1 base for V and 9 bases for J; bases not matched to a gene: 5. This CDR3 contains 16 residues. Here the CDR3 reads CASSQAPGLAGAEQFF. The DNA of the CDR3 is TGCGCCAGCAGCCAAGCGCCGGGACTAGCGGGGGCTGAGCAGTTCTTC.

The gene calls are TRBV28 and TRBJ2-3; 8 bases align to TRBD1. V lost 7 bases, J lost 6 bases, and 6 bases stayed unmatched. CDR3 length: 13 amino acids. Germline V gene sequence: CDR1 MDHEN, CDR2 SYDVKM. The CDR3 coding sequence is TGTGCCAGCATCCGGGACAGGAGCGATACGCAGTATTTT. Its translation: CASIRDRSDTQYF.

The rearrangement joins TRBV5-4 to TRBJ2-1; TRBD1 matches at 8 bases. The CDR3 loop spans 15 amino acids. V was clipped by 3 bases and J by 6 bases; unmatched bases: 8. Germline CDR1 is SGHNT and CDR2 is YYREEE (reference sequence). The CDR3 region is CASSSPTGVGNEQFF. The CDR3 DNA is TGTGCCAGCAGCTCCCCGACAGGGGTGGGCAATGAGCAGTTCTTC.

The chain uses TRBV7-2 and TRBJ1-3, with unresolved D. The length of the CDR3 is 14 residues. V gave up 3 bases and J gave up 0 bases, with 6 bases separating them. The V gene's germline CDR1 is SGHTA and CDR2 FQGNSA. Here the CDR3 reads CASSFDISGNTIYF. As DNA, the CDR3 is TGTGCCAGCAGCTTTGACATCTCTGGAAACACCATATATTTT.

The V and J genes are TRBV14 and TRBJ1-2; the D gene is possibly TRBD1 (6 bases). V was trimmed by 4 bases and J by 4 bases, leaving 13 bases between them. Germline CDR1 SGHDN, CDR2 FVKESK. This CDR3 comprises 14 residues. The CDR3 spells CASSRGGGAYGYTF. CDR3 in DNA: TGTGCCAGCAGCCGGGGAGGGGGTGCCTATGGCTACACCTTC.

The chain is built from TRBV3-1 (or the pseudogene TRBV3-2) and TRBJ2-3; D is possibly TRBD2 (6 bases). Trimming cost V 4 bases and J 5 bases, with 13 bases left between them. Germline loops: CDR1 LGHDT, CDR2 YNNKEL (reference sequence). The CDR3 totals 14 residues. The CDR3 region is CASSPGLHEDTQYF. CDR3 DNA: TGTGCCAGCAGCCCAGGACTACACGAAGATACGCAGTATTTT.

This chain uses TRBV20-1 with TRBJ2-3; D remains ambiguous. Germline assignment: CDR1 DFQATT and CDR2 SNEGSKA (reference sequence). Trimming shortened V by 4 bases and J by 4 bases, and 6 bases separated the two germline ends. The CDR3 covers 11 residues. CDR3 loop: CSANRADTQYF. In DNA, the CDR3 is TGCAGTGCTAATCGGGCAGATACGCAGTATTTT.

This chain links TRBV2 with TRBJ2-3; maybe TRBD2 (6 bases). The CDR3 covers 13 residues. Trimming shortened V by 7 bases and J by 3 bases, and 11 bases separated the two germline ends. CDR1 SNHLY and CDR2 FYNNEI come from the germline V gene. The CDR3 DNA follows: TGTGCCAGCACCGCGGGGACGACAGATACGCAGTATTTT. Translation gives CASTAGTTDTQYF. The complete variable domain, with remaining parts taken from reference TRBV2 and TRBJ2-3, reads EPEVTQTPSHQVTQMGQEVILRCVPISNHLYFYWYRQILGQKVEFLVSFYNNEISEKSEIFDDQFSVERPDGSNFTLKIRSTKLEDSAMYFCASTAGTTDTQYFGPGTRLTVL.

V usage is TRBV5-6 and J usage is TRBJ2-7, with D uncertain. Trimming removed 5 bases at V and 6 bases at J, with 15 bases between. Looked up from germline, CDR1 is SGHDT and CDR2 is YYEEEE. The CDR3 loop spans 13 amino acids. In nucleotides, the CDR3 is TGTGCCAGCAGTTCCCTATCTTTCCCCGAGCAGTACTTC. Translation gives CASSSLSFPEQYF.